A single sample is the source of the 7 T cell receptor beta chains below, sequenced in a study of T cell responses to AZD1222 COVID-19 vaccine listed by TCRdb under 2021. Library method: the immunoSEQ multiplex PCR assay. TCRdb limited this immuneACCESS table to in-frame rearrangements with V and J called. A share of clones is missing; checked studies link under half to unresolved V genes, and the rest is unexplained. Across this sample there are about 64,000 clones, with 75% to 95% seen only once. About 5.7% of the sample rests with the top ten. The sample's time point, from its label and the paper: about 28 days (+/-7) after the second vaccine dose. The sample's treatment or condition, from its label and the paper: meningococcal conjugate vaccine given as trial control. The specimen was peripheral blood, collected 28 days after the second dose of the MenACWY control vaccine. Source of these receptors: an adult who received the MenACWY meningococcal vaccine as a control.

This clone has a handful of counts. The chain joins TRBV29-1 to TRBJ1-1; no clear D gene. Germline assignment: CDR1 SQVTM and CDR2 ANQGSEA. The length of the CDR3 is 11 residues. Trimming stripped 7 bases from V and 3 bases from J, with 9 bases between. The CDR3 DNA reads TGCAGCGCCGGTGGGCACACTGAAGCTTTCTTT. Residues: CSAGGHTEAFF.

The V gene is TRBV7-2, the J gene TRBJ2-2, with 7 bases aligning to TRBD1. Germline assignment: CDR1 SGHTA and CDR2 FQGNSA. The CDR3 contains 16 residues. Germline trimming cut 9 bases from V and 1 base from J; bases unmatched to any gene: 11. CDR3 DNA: TGTGCCAGTCATGGAGCCGGGACAGTGAACACCGGGGAGCTGTTTTTT. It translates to CASHGAGTVNTGELFF.

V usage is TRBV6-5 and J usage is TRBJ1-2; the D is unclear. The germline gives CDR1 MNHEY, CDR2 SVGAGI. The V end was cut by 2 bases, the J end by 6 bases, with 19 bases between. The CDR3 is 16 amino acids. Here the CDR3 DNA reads TGTGCCAGCAGTTACCGCCAGGTCGGGCCCCATCATGGCTACACCTTC. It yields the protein CASSYRQVGPHHGYTF.

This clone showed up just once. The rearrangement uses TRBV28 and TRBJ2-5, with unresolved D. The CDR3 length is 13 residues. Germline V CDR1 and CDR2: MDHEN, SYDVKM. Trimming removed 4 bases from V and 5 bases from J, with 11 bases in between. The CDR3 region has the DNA TGTGCCAGCAGTTACGTGGACGGGGAGACCCAGTACTTC. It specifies CASSYVDGETQYF.

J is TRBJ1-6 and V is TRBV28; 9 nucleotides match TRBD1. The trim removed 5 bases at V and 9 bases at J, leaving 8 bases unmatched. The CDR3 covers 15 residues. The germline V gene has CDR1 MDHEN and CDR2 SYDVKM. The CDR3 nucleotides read TGTGCCAGCAGTCTGCCGGGACAGGGTTTTTCACCCCTCCACTTT. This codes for CASSLPGQGFSPLHF.

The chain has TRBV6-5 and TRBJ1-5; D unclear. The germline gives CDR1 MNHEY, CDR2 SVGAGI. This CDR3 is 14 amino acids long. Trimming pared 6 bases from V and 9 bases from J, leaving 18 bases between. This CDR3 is CASSSRMILPPQHF. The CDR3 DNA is TGTGCCAGCAGCTCCCGGATGATCCTTCCGCCCCAGCATTTT.

The CDR3 DNA is TGCAGCGTGGGACAGACCTACGAGCAGTACTTC. This sequence encodes CSVGQTYEQYF. The chain is built from TRBV29-1 and TRBJ2-7, with 7 bases that match TRBD1. Germline lookup yields CDR1 SQVTM and CDR2 ANQGSEA. J gave up 2 bases and V 6 bases, and 1 base lay outside the gene matches. This CDR3 is 11 amino acids long.